Each of the 24 T cell receptor beta chains below was sequenced from the same sample in a study of HIV-infected patients and healthy controls. Roughly three months, about 14 weeks, into antiretroviral therapy, follow-up blood was collected. Whole blood was used without fractionation, so all unsorted peripheral T cells were included. cDNA was made from about 500 ng RNA using alpha and beta constant primers. Using multiplexing indices, alpha and beta chain libraries were generated apart by chain-specific third strand synthesis. TCRdb re-analysed the 5' RACE reads in MiXCR, keeping a single row per CDR3 protein. The data contain some 7,400 distinct CDR3 sequences, approximately 6.3% of them seen just once; the ten biggest clones take up 20%. The specimen comprised blood, sampled during antiretroviral therapy. The receptor source for this set is an adult with HIV infection.

Many counts were recorded for this clonotype. This beta chain slipped into a library made for alpha chains as a stray read, so its size is not meaningful. The CDR3 coding sequence is TGTGCCAGCAGTTTAAACTGGTCCGAGCAGTACTTC. Protein: CASSLNWSEQYF. The genes are TRBV12-3 or TRBV12-4 and TRBJ2-7; no clear D gene. Trimming pared 2 bases from V and 6 bases from J, leaving 8 bases between. CDR3 size: 12 residues.

This clonotype rates as medium-sized. The library was designed around alpha chains, so this beta chain is a stray read whose abundance carries little weight. This chain links TRBV2 with TRBJ2-1; no reliable D call. Trimming cost V 4 bases and J 4 bases, with 5 bases left between them. Germline V gene sequence: CDR1 SNHLY, CDR2 FYNNEI. This CDR3 contains 12 residues. Here the CDR3 reads CASSGRYNEQFF. The CDR3 region has the DNA TGTGCCAGCAGTGGTCGTTACAATGAGCAGTTCTTC.

As concerns this clonotype: Found in a library prepared for alpha chains, this beta chain is an off-target read, and its abundance has little meaning. The chain is built from TRBV19 and TRBJ2-1, with 8 bases that match TRBD2. J lost 4 bases, V lost 6 bases, and 5 bases had no gene match. Germline CDR1 reads LNHDA; CDR2 reads SQIVND (reference sequence). The CDR3 length is 14 residues. Written as DNA, the CDR3 is TGTGCCAGTAGCGCAACTAGCGGATACAATGAGCAGTTCTTC. Translated: CASSATSGYNEQFF.

Within the sample, this clonotype is medium-sized (0.01 to 0.1%). This beta chain is off target for a library built for alpha chains, so its abundance means little. The CDR3: CASSWRLSTGELFF. CDR3 sequence (DNA): TGTGCCAGCAGCTGGCGACTGTCGACCGGGGAGCTGTTTTTT. The rearrangement joins TRBV13 to TRBJ2-2; no clear D gene. CDR3 length: 14 residues. The V gene's germline CDR1 is PRHDT and CDR2 FYEKMQ (reference sequence). The V end lost 4 bases, the J end lost 5 bases, and 11 bases lay between the germline ends. Full variable domain (rest looked up from reference TRBV13 and TRBJ2-2): AAGVIQSPRHLIKEKRETATLKCYPIPRHDTVYWYQQGPGQDPQFLISFYEKMQSDKGSIPDRFSAQQFSDYHSELNMSSLELGDSALYFCASSWRLSTGELFFGEGSRLTVL.

This clonotype was seen repeatedly, ten times or more. This beta chain is an off-target read within a library intended for alpha chains, so its frequency means little. The V call is TRBV19, the J call TRBJ2-2; D gene ambiguous. The CDR3 spans 14 residues. Germline V gene sequence: CDR1 LNHDA, CDR2 SQIVND (reference sequence). Trimming removed 8 bases from V and 0 bases from J, with 10 bases in between. The CDR3 sequence is CASGSAANTGELFF. In DNA, the CDR3 is TGTGCCAGTGGGTCGGCCGCGAACACCGGGGAGCTGTTTTTT.

By proportion, this clonotype is medium-sized. With the library built for alpha chains, this beta chain is off target and its frequency is not meaningful. For the CDR3, the DNA is TGTGCCAGCTCACCCCAGGGGTCAGGGGCCAACGTCCTGACTTTC. Amino acid sequence: CASSPQGSGANVLTF. V and J are TRBV18 and TRBJ2-6; the D gene is possibly TRBD1 (6 bases). V lost 3 bases and J lost 4, with 10 bases in between. The CDR3 spans 15 residues. Germline CDR1 is KGHSH and CDR2 is LQKENI.

Points on this clonotype: This beta chain lies outside the target of a library built for alpha chains; its clone size means little. V usage is TRBV4-2 and J usage is TRBJ2-1, with D maybe TRBD2 (5 bases). CDR3 length: 16 amino acids. V lost 4 bases, J lost 9 bases, and 22 bases lay in between. The germline CDR1 and CDR2 sequences are LGHNA and YNFKEQ. The CDR3 protein is CASSPIGEMSFGEQFF. CDR3 nucleotide sequence: TGTGCCAGCAGCCCCATCGGGGAAATGTCCTTTGGTGAGCAGTTCTTC.

On this clonotype itself: Found in a library prepared for alpha chains, this beta chain is an off-target read, and its abundance has little meaning. V gene TRBV10-2 combines with J gene TRBJ2-1, with 9 positions matching TRBD2. The V and J ends lost 4 bases and 10 bases, in that order; junction bases with no gene match: 20. This CDR3 is built from 18 residues. Germline V CDR1 and CDR2: WSHSY, SAAADI. CDR3 nucleotide sequence: TGCGCCAGCAGTGGGGGACTCAAGGGTGGTAGCGGGAGTTGGGAGCAGTTCTTC. This codes for CASSGGLKGGSGSWEQFF.

This clonotype is medium-sized. This beta chain turned up in a library designed for alpha chains; as an off-target read, its abundance says little. The rearrangement uses TRBV7-3 and TRBJ2-7; D gene unclear. V lost 5 bases, J lost 5 bases, and 13 bases lay in between. This CDR3 is 13 amino acids long. From germline, CDR1 is SGHTA and CDR2 FQGTGA. The CDR3: CASSANSDDEQYF. The CDR3 region has the DNA TGTGCCAGCAGCGCCAACTCAGATGACGAGCAGTACTTC.

There are many counts of this clonotype. This beta chain turned up in a library designed for alpha chains; as an off-target read, its abundance says little. CDR3 DNA sequence: TGTGCCAGCAAAGTACGGGACGCACCGGGGGAGCAGTACTTC. Amino acids: CASKVRDAPGEQYF. V gene TRBV12-3 or TRBV12-4 combines with J gene TRBJ2-7; D possibly matches TRBD1 or TRBD2 (5 bases each). V was clipped by 7 bases and J by 7 bases, with 20 bases between them. This CDR3 spans 14 amino acids.

In this sample, this clonotype turned up many times. The size of this beta chain means little, since it is a stray read in a library made for alpha chains. The chain recombines TRBV5-1 with TRBJ2-7; D assignment may be TRBD1 or TRBD2 (6 bases each). The CDR3 has 14 amino acids. The V gene's germline CDR1 is SGHRS and CDR2 YFSETQ. Between the trimmed V and J ends, which lost 4 bases and 5 bases, there was a span of 16 bases. CDR3 loop: CASSGEAGVHEQYF. The CDR3 DNA is TGCGCCAGCAGCGGGGAGGCAGGGGTACACGAGCAGTACTTC.

As concerns this clonotype: The library was built for alpha chains, so this beta chain is an off-target read and its size means little. The chain combines TRBV2 with TRBJ2-7, with D perhaps matching TRBD1 (6 bases). Germline lookup yields CDR1 SNHLY and CDR2 FYNNEI. The CDR3 is 14 residues long. V gave up 1 base and J gave up 4 bases, with 11 bases separating them. The CDR3 DNA reads as TGTGCCAGCAGTGAAGACAGGGATGGGTACGAGCAGTACTTC. It specifies CASSEDRDGYEQYF. Variable domain in full (rest from reference TRBV2 and TRBJ2-7): EPEVTQTPSHQVTQMGQEVILRCVPISNHLYFYWYRQILGQKVEFLVSFYNNEISEKSEIFDDQFSVERPDGSNFTLKIRSTKLEDSAMYFCASSEDRDGYEQYFGPGTRLTVT.

By share, this clonotype ranks as medium-sized. This beta chain is off target for a library built for alpha chains, so its abundance means little. The V call is TRBV7-6, the J call TRBJ2-5; D perhaps matches TRBD1 (5 bases). This CDR3 has 14 residues. Germline V gene sequence: CDR1 SGHVS, CDR2 FNYEAQ. V lost 0 bases and J 4 bases, leaving 9 bases between the germline ends. The CDR3 region has the DNA TGTGCCAGCAGCTTAGCAGGGGCGGCAGAGACCCAGTACTTC. It codes for CASSLAGAAETQYF.

In the case of this clonotype: In a library made to pick up alpha chains, this beta chain is a stray read with a size that means little. The chain links TRBV10-3 to TRBJ2-7; 8 bases match TRBD1. The V gene's germline CDR1 is ENHRY and CDR2 SYGVKD. Trimming took 5 bases from V and 0 from J; bases not matched to a gene: 9. This CDR3 has 16 amino acids. CDR3 DNA sequence: TGTGCCATCAGTCACATCCGGGACAGGAGCTCCTACGAGCAGTACTTC. This encodes CAISHIRDRSSYEQYF.

This clonotype was picked up many times. This beta chain is a stray sequence in a library constructed for alpha chains; its clone size is not meaningful. The gene calls are TRBV19 and TRBJ2-1; 11 bases fit TRBD2. This CDR3 has 14 residues. V was pared by 5 bases and J by 8 bases, with 5 bases of the junction left unmatched. CDR1 is LNHDA and CDR2 is SQIVND in the germline V gene (reference sequence). This chain's CDR3 is CASSPGTSGYEQFF. The DNA for the CDR3 is TGTGCCAGTAGTCCAGGGACTAGCGGCTATGAGCAGTTCTTC.

As for this clonotype: This beta chain slipped into a library made for alpha chains as a stray read, so its size is not meaningful. The chain uses TRBV2 and TRBJ2-3, with D possibly TRBD1 on 6 matching bases. This CDR3 is built from 14 residues. The germline V and J ends were trimmed by 5 bases and 5 bases, with 14 bases remaining between them. Looked up from germline, CDR1 is SNHLY and CDR2 is FYNNEI. This CDR3 is CASSWTAGGDTQYF. CDR3 DNA sequence: TGTGCCAGCAGTTGGACAGCCGGTGGAGATACGCAGTATTTT.

This clonotype is classed as medium-sized. A library prepared for alpha chains yielded this beta chain as an off-target read; its size is of little meaning. The chain joins TRBV10-3 to TRBJ2-2; D is uncertain. Germline CDR1 is ENHRY and CDR2 is SYGVKD. The CDR3 extends over 17 amino acids. Trimming removed 0 bases at V and 0 bases at J, with 11 bases between. The CDR3 here is CAISESGGLSNTGELFF. Written as DNA, the CDR3 is TGTGCCATCAGTGAGTCGGGTGGGCTATCGAACACCGGGGAGCTGTTTTTT.

This clonotype was observed at least ten times. This beta chain is an off-target read within a library intended for alpha chains, so its frequency means little. V and J are TRBV7-8 and TRBJ2-7; no firm D call. Germline V gene sequence: CDR1 SGHVS, CDR2 FQNEAQ. Deletions cut 8 bases from V and 6 bases from J, with 17 bases between. This CDR3 spans 13 amino acids. This CDR3 reads CASRRAESLEQYF. In DNA form, the CDR3 reads TGTGCCAGCCGTCGGGCCGAGTCCCTCGAGCAGTACTTC. Variable domain in full (rest from reference TRBV7-8 and TRBJ2-7): GAGVSQSPRYKVAKRGQDVALRCDPISGHVSLFWYQQALGQGPEFLTYFQNEAQLDKSGLPSDRFFAERPEGSVSTLKIQRTQQEDSAVYLCASRRAESLEQYFGPGTRLTVT.

This clonotype is medium-sized (0.01 to 0.1%) by share. Found in a library prepared for alpha chains, this beta chain is an off-target read, and its abundance has little meaning. V gene TRBV11-3 combines with J gene TRBJ2-6; possibly TRBD1 for D (5 bases). The CDR3 is 15 amino acids. Germline lookup yields CDR1 SGHNT and CDR2 YENEEA. V shed 5 bases and J shed 2 bases, with 10 bases lying between them. CDR3 DNA: TGTGCCAGCAGCCAGGGCAGGGCTGGGGCCAACGTCCTGACTTTC. Protein product: CASSQGRAGANVLTF.

This clonotype was seen at least ten times. Found in a library prepared for alpha chains, this beta chain is an off-target read, and its abundance has little meaning. The chain combines TRBV28 with TRBJ1-3; maybe TRBD1 (6 bases). The V and J ends lost 8 bases and 0 bases respectively, with 8 bases between them. Germline V gives CDR1 MDHEN, CDR2 SYDVKM. The CDR3 totals 13 residues. This CDR3 is CASLDSSGNTIYF. The CDR3, as DNA: TGTGCCAGCTTGGACAGCTCTGGAAACACCATATATTTT.

This clonotype has ten or more counts. As an off-target read in a library built for alpha chains, this beta chain has a frequency of little significance. V gene TRBV6-5 combines with J gene TRBJ2-7, with D perhaps matching TRBD1 or TRBD2 (5 bases each). Germline CDR1 reads MNHEY; CDR2 reads SVGAGI. The CDR3 is 14 amino acids. V lost 5 bases to trimming and J lost 3 bases, with 14 bases between them. The CDR3 loop reads CASSAWDGDYEQYF. CDR3 DNA: TGTGCCAGCAGTGCCTGGGACGGGGACTACGAGCAGTACTTC.

This clonotype was counted many times. This beta chain is off target for a library built for alpha chains, so its abundance means little. The gene calls are TRBV27 and TRBJ2-2; weak D call: TRBD2 (7 bases). CDR1 and CDR2 from the germline V gene are MNHEY and SMNVEV (reference sequence). This CDR3 spans 14 amino acids. Trimming removed 6 bases from V and 3 bases from J, with 11 bases in between. As DNA, the CDR3 is TGTGCCAGCAGAAGGGAGGGGGACACCGGGGAGCTGTTTTTT. The encoded protein is CASRREGDTGELFF.

The table lists this clonotype with a few counts. In a library made to pick up alpha chains, this beta chain is a stray read with a size that means little. The rearrangement joins TRBV11-2 to TRBJ2-1; the D gene could be TRBD1 or TRBD2 (5 bases each). Germline lookup yields CDR1 SGHAT and CDR2 FQNNGV. The CDR3 extends over 15 amino acids. Trimming pared 1 base from V and 4 bases from J, leaving 11 bases between. The CDR3 sequence is CASSLGTGAYNEQFF. CDR3 bases: TGTGCCAGCAGCTTAGGTACCGGGGCGTACAATGAGCAGTTCTTC.

In this sample, this clonotype is medium-sized. A library made for alpha chains picked up this beta chain off target, so its size means little. J is TRBJ2-1 and V is TRBV4-1; D gene ambiguous. V was pared by 0 bases and J by 0 bases, with 9 bases between. This CDR3 comprises 16 residues. Germline CDR1 is MGHRA and CDR2 is YSYEKL. This CDR3 is CASSQEYSLSYNEQFF. In nucleotides, the CDR3 is TGCGCCAGCAGCCAAGAGTACAGCCTCTCCTACAATGAGCAGTTCTTC.